The clone carrying this TCR beta chain has a handful of counts. Its specificity is not known. The data are from a study of T cell repertoires in cytomegalovirus infection. Looking at the study overall: CMV infection and matching HLA type were both indicated by public TCR beta signatures.

In TCRdb, the reads were re-called with MiXCR into one record per CDR3 protein. The profile covers fewer than 350,000 distinct CDR3 sequences, with roughly a sixth appearing a single time and 12% taken by the ten largest. Study observations and caveats: Accumulated public TCR beta family frequency recognized individuals carrying CMV together with the relevant HLA. The ex vivo response showed dominance by HLA-C-restricted CMV-specific TCR beta clonotypes.

The V and J ends lost 0 bases and 0 bases respectively, with 6 bases between them. The CDR3 runs 15 residues. Germline values: CDR1 MNHEY, CDR2 SMNVEV (reference sequence). The sequence was obtained from a human donor in good health (CMV status not recorded). Some clones in this sample may be carry-over from other donors' samples. Specimen: PBMCs. The chain is built from TRBV27 and TRBJ1-5, with D uncertain. The CDR3 bases are TGTGCCAGCAGTTTATCGACGGATAGCAATCAGCCCCAGCATTTT. It yields the protein CASSLSTDSNQPQHF.